These 4 T cell receptor beta chains were all obtained from the same sample, sequenced in a study of OX40 agonist ivuxolimab in advanced cancers. Repertoires were generated with immunoSEQ multiplex PCR, while TCRdb's copy carries only in-frame clones and drops some. This table has tens of thousands of clones, around 78% appearing once. The material was CD4+ or CD8+ T cells sorted from blood, obtained in a trial of the OX40 agonist ivuxolimab. These receptors were obtained from an adult with an advanced solid tumor such as melanoma, head and neck, liver or kidney cancer.

V is TRBV7-8 and J is TRBJ2-1; 8 bases line up with TRBD2. J lost 5 bases, V lost 1 base, and 7 bases had no gene match. There are 16 residues in the CDR3. The V gene's germline CDR1 is SGHVS and CDR2 FQNEAQ. Here the CDR3 reads CASSLEGQRGNNEQFF. CDR3 nucleotides: TGTGCCAGCAGCTTAGAAGGCCAGCGGGGGAACAATGAGCAGTTCTTC.

This clone was seen a few times. CDR3 in amino acids: CASSYSRGSGDTQYF. For the CDR3, the DNA is TGTGCCAGCAGTTATAGCAGGGGGAGCGGAGATACGCAGTATTTT. The gene calls are TRBV6-5 and TRBJ2-3, with TRBD1 identical over 7 bases. Trimming took 3 bases from V and 5 from J; bases not matched to a gene: 8. The length of the CDR3 is 15 residues. CDR1 and CDR2 from the germline V gene are MNHEY and SVGAGI.

CDR3 region: CASSLGGTGGEKLFF. The CDR3 region has the DNA TGTGCCAGCAGCTTAGGCGGGACAGGGGGTGAAAAACTGTTTTTT. The chain has TRBV7-2 and TRBJ1-4; TRBD1 matches at 11 bases. Trimming took 1 base from V and 7 from J; bases not matched to a gene: 2. The CDR3 runs 15 residues. Germline V CDR1 and CDR2: SGHTA, FQGNSA.

This clone was seen a single time. The chain carries TRBV10-2 and TRBJ1-6; D not resolved. V gave up 2 bases and J gave up 5 bases, with 16 bases separating them. Germline V gives CDR1 WSHSY, CDR2 SAAADI. CDR3 length: 17 amino acids. The DNA of the CDR3 is TGCGCCAGCAGTGAGATAAGGGAGAAGGGTCATAATTCACCCCTCCACTTT. Its translation: CASSEIREKGHNSPLHF.